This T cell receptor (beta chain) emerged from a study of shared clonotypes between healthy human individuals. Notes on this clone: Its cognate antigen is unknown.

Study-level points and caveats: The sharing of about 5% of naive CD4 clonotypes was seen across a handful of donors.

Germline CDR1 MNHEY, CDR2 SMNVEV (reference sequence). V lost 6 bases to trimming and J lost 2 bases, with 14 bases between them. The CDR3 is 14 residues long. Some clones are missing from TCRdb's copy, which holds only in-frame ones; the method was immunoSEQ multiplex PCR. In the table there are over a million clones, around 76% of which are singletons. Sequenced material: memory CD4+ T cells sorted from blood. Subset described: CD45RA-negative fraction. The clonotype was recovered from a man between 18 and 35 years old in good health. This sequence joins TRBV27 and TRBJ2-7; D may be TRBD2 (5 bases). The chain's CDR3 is CASRQRLSPYEQYF. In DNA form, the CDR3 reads TGTGCCAGCAGGCAGCGGCTGTCTCCCTACGAGCAGTACTTC.